A single sample gave rise to the 25 T cell receptor beta chains below, sequenced in a study of cytomegalovirus exposure and HLA in healthy donors (dated by TCRdb to about 2017). The library was built by means of the immunoSEQ multiplex PCR assay. For the multiplex PCR, a mixture combining 60 forward primers for TCR Vbeta segments and 13 reverse primers for TCR Jbeta segments was used. TCRdb holds this immuneACCESS table with in-frame rearrangements only. Some clones are missing; in checked studies, unresolved V genes explain under half, and the rest has no known cause. This sample holds some 180,000 clones; roughly 77% were observed only once. The top ten clones comprise around 3.7% of the sample. Sequenced material: PBMCs. The source is a man aged 40-55 years in good health and CMV-seropositive.

The chain uses TRBV6-4 and TRBJ2-2; maybe TRBD2 (6 bases). CDR1 and CDR2 (germline): MRHNA, SNTAGT. Trimming shortened V by 2 bases and J by 5 bases, and 6 bases separated the two germline ends. There are 13 residues in the CDR3. This CDR3 is CASSDRETGELFF. CDR3 nucleotide sequence: TGTGCCAGCAGTGACCGGGAGACCGGGGAGCTGTTTTTT.

In the case of this clone: The junction departs from the called germline gene at one end, perhaps through a read error. DNA of the CDR3: TGTGCCATCAGTGAGTCCGGGTACGAGCAGTACTTC. Its protein is CAISESGYEQYF. The rearrangement joins TRBV6-1 to TRBJ2-7; D is undetermined. This CDR3 spans 12 amino acids. Germline V gives CDR1 MNHNS, CDR2 SASEGT.

The chain is built from TRBV5-1 and TRBJ2-5, with 11 nucleotides matching TRBD2. V gave up 6 bases and J gave up 5 bases; unmatched junction bases: 9. CDR1 is SGHRS, CDR2 YFSETQ, per germline. This CDR3 comprises 15 residues. The CDR3 loop is CASKTTSGSAETQYF. In DNA, the CDR3 is TGCGCCAGCAAGACCACTAGCGGGAGTGCTGAGACCCAGTACTTC.

The V call is TRBV5-4, the J call TRBJ2-5, with 9 bases fitting TRBD2. The CDR3 sequence is 15 residues long. The trim removed 4 bases at V and 5 bases at J, leaving 9 bases unmatched. Germline values: CDR1 SGHNT, CDR2 YYREEE (reference sequence). CDR3 sequence: CASSADQRGVETQYF. DNA for the CDR3: TGTGCCAGCAGCGCCGACCAGCGGGGGGTTGAGACCCAGTACTTC.

The V gene is TRBV6-6, the J gene TRBJ2-5; D is possibly TRBD2 (6 bases). The CDR3 spans 14 residues. Germline V gene sequence: CDR1 MNHNY, CDR2 SVGAGI (reference sequence). V lost 5 bases to trimming and J lost 6 bases, with 16 bases between them. CDR3 in amino acids: CASSGGTPGQTQYF. DNA for the CDR3: TGTGCCAGCAGTGGAGGGACGCCGGGGCAGACCCAGTACTTC.

The genes are TRBV23-1 and TRBJ2-4, with D possibly TRBD1 on 5 matching bases. Being an ORF, TRBV23-1 has a function that is uncertain. V lost 0 bases, J lost 6 bases, and 15 bases lay in between. The CDR3 loop spans 16 amino acids. The CDR3 DNA is TGCGCCAGCAGTCAATCTCGATGGGGCGCTTCAAACATTCAGTACTTC. Its translation is CASSQSRWGASNIQYF.

The rearrangement links TRBV5-6 to TRBJ2-7, with 11 bases identical to TRBD1. V shed 5 bases and J 6 bases; nucleotides not matched to a gene: 10. This CDR3 comprises 15 residues. Germline CDR1 is SGHDT and CDR2 is YYEEEE. The CDR3 coding sequence is TGTGCCAGCAGTTCCCTGGGGACAGGGGGTACCGAGCAGTACTTC. It is translated as CASSSLGTGGTEQYF.

The chain carries TRBV23-1 and TRBJ2-3, with D unclear. TRBV23-1 is labeled an ORF, and its function is uncertain. The V end lost 2 bases, the J end lost 2 bases, and 11 bases lay between the germline ends. The CDR3 has 15 residues. In DNA, the CDR3 is TGCGCCAGCAGTCAACCCCAGGTACCCACAGATACGCAGTATTTT. Amino acids: CASSQPQVPTDTQYF.

The chain has TRBV14 and TRBJ1-1; maybe TRBD1 (5 bases). In germline, CDR1 is SGHDN, CDR2 FVKESK. V was cut by 4 bases and J by 0 bases, with 6 bases left in between. The CDR3 has 13 amino acids. The CDR3 region is CASSRQLNTEAFF. The CDR3 nucleotides are TGTGCCAGCAGCCGACAGTTGAACACTGAAGCTTTCTTT.

The rearrangement links TRBV9 to TRBJ2-5; no firm D call. The CDR3 extends over 14 amino acids. In germline, CDR1 is SGDLS, CDR2 YYNGEE. The V end lost 0 bases, the J end lost 5 bases, and 11 bases lay between the germline ends. Written as DNA, the CDR3 is TGTGCCAGCAGCGTAGCCCTGGCCGTGGAGACCCAGTACTTC. It codes for CASSVALAVETQYF.

V usage is TRBV5-1 and J usage is TRBJ2-7; TRBD1 matches at 9 bases. V lost 0 bases and J lost 2; bases outside the gene matches: 3. This CDR3 region has 15 residues. In germline, CDR1 is SGHRS, CDR2 YFSETQ. The CDR3 region has the DNA TGCGCCAGCAGCTTGGGGCGGGACAGGGCCTACGAGCAGTACTTC. It encodes CASSLGRDRAYEQYF. The whole variable domain, filled in from reference TRBV5-1 and TRBJ2-7, reads KAGVTQTPRYLIKTRGQQVTLSCSPISGHRSVSWYQQTPGQGLQFLFEYFSETQRNKGNFPGRFSGRQFSNSRSEMNVSTLELGDSALYLCASSLGRDRAYEQYFGPGTRLTVT.

This clone appeared once. The V gene is TRBV29-1, the J gene TRBJ2-3; 10 bases are a match to TRBD2. Germline V gene data show CDR1 as SQVTM and CDR2 as ANQGSEA. V dropped 6 bases and J dropped 5; count of bases not matched to a gene: 17. The CDR3 runs to 17 residues. The CDR3 here is CSVAGTSARPGGDTQYF. The CDR3 DNA is TGCAGCGTGGCCGGGACTAGCGCCCGGCCGGGGGGAGATACGCAGTATTTT.

The rearrangement joins TRBV2 to TRBJ2-2; TRBD1 aligns across 7 bases. Germline values: CDR1 SNHLY, CDR2 FYNNEI. The V segment lost 9 bases and the J segment 0 bases; nucleotides outside the gene matches: 4. The CDR3 runs to 14 residues. CDR3 residues: CARKRGPNTGELFF. The DNA for the CDR3 is TGTGCCAGAAAAAGGGGGCCGAACACCGGGGAGCTGTTTTTT.

The chain couples TRBV29-1 to TRBJ2-4; tentative D call: TRBD1 (6 bases). Germline V CDR1 and CDR2: SQVTM, ANQGSEA. This CDR3 region has 14 residues. V lost 7 bases and J lost 1, with 14 bases in between. DNA for the CDR3: TGCAGCGCCGCAGGGGAACAGGCCAAAAACATTCAGTACTTC. Translated, it gives CSAAGEQAKNIQYF.

The chain links TRBV6-6 to TRBJ1-1; D remains ambiguous. This CDR3 region has 13 residues. Trimming removed 4 bases at V and 0 bases at J, with 6 bases between. Germline-derived CDR1 and CDR2 are MNHNY and SVGAGI (reference sequence). The CDR3 spells CASSSLMNTEAFF. CDR3 nucleotides: TGTGCCAGCAGTTCACTTATGAACACTGAAGCTTTCTTT.

This sequence joins TRBV6-5 and TRBJ1-2; 10 positions agree with TRBD1. The CDR3 contains 15 residues. Trimming cost V 2 bases and J 7 bases; bases outside gene matches: 7. The germline V gene has CDR1 MNHEY and CDR2 SVGAGI. CDR3 nucleotides: TGTGCCAGCAGTTACGGGACAGGGGAGAGGAGTGGCTACACCTTC. It specifies CASSYGTGERSGYTF.

V gene TRBV5-1 combines with J gene TRBJ2-7, with D unclear. V was pared by 3 bases and J by 2 bases, with 3 bases between. CDR1 is SGHRS, CDR2 YFSETQ, per germline. This CDR3 contains 11 residues. CDR3 sequence reads: CASSSAYEQYF. DNA for the CDR3: TGCGCCAGCAGCTCGGCCTACGAGCAGTACTTC.

The V call is TRBV28, the J call TRBJ2-1; D is unresolved. Germline-derived CDR1 and CDR2 are MDHEN and SYDVKM. The CDR3 consists of 13 residues. Trimming removed 2 bases at V and 8 bases at J, with 10 bases between. The chain's CDR3 is CASSLEVADEQFF. The CDR3 coding sequence is TGTGCCAGCAGTTTAGAGGTTGCCGATGAGCAGTTCTTC.

The rearrangement uses TRBV19 and TRBJ2-5, with 7 bases aligning to TRBD2. Germline CDR1 LNHDA, CDR2 SQIVND (reference sequence). V lost 6 bases to trimming and J lost 5 bases; unmatched junction nucleotides: 9. The CDR3 spans 14 residues. The CDR3 region is CASSKRGGGETQYF. CDR3 sequence (DNA): TGTGCCAGTAGCAAGCGGGGAGGAGGGGAGACCCAGTACTTC.

This rearrangement joins TRBV5-1 to TRBJ1-5; no firm D call. Germline V gives CDR1 SGHRS, CDR2 YFSETQ. The CDR3 runs 12 residues. V gave up 1 base and J gave up 6 bases, with 5 bases separating them. CDR3 sequence (DNA): TGCGCCAGCAGCTTGTCGTGTCAGCCCCAGCATTTT. It is translated as CASSLSCQPQHF.

This rearrangement joins TRBV5-1 to TRBJ1-1; D gene unclear. Germline loops: CDR1 SGHRS, CDR2 YFSETQ. The ends were cut back, 0 bases at V and 3 bases at J, with 9 bases in the middle. The CDR3 covers 14 residues. The DNA of the CDR3 is TGCGCCAGCAGCTTGGGGCTTTTTGACACTGAAGCTTTCTTT. Amino acids: CASSLGLFDTEAFF.

The rearrangement uses TRBV7-8 and TRBJ2-5; 9 nucleotides match TRBD1. Germline V gene lookup returns CDR1 SGHVS and CDR2 FQNEAQ. Losses at the gene ends were 5 bases for V and 5 bases for J; bases not matched to a gene: 9. This CDR3 is 15 amino acids long. The CDR3 nucleotides are TGTGCCAGCAGCGCAGAGACCGGGACAGGGGAGACCCAGTACTTC. Amino acid sequence: CASSAETGTGETQYF.

V gene TRBV29-1 combines with J gene TRBJ2-7; tentative D call: TRBD1 (6 bases). The CDR3 has 13 amino acids. V shed 4 bases and J shed 0 bases, with 10 bases lying between them. Germline V gene sequence: CDR1 SQVTM, CDR2 ANQGSEA. The chain's CDR3 is CSVGTAPSYEQYF. CDR3 nucleotides: TGCAGCGTTGGGACAGCACCCTCCTACGAGCAGTACTTC.

The chain has TRBV6-1 and TRBJ2-3, with 12 bases fitting TRBD2. Germline V gene lookup returns CDR1 MNHNS and CDR2 SASEGT. V shed 6 bases, J shed 4 bases, and the junction held 5 bases outside the gene matches. The CDR3 is 15 residues long. In nucleotides, the CDR3 is TGTGCCAGCAGCTTTCTAGCGGGGGGGCCAGATACGCAGTATTTT. It encodes CASSFLAGGPDTQYF.

The V gene is TRBV30, the J gene TRBJ2-7; 10 nucleotides agree with TRBD2. The length of the CDR3 is 14 residues. The junction had 9 bases not matched to a gene; V was cut back by 3 bases and J by 7 bases. CDR1 is GTSNPN and CDR2 is SVGIG in the germline V gene (reference sequence). The CDR3 nucleotides are TGTGCCTGGAGGAGGGCTAGCGGGAGAGGGGAGCAGTACTTC. Protein: CAWRRASGRGEQYF.